The 3 T cell receptor beta chains listed next were all sequenced from one sample in a study of blood T cell repertoires in COVID-19. Clones were sequenced by immunoSEQ multiplex PCR, and TCRdb holds only the in-frame ones, with some missing. The sample has fewer than 350,000 clones; approximately 81% are singletons. The sequenced material came from PBMCs or T cells enriched from blood (not recorded which). These receptors all stem from a woman between 50 and 59 years old who had recovered from COVID-19.

This clone was observed a handful of times. This chain connects TRBV11-1 to TRBJ2-5; tentatively, D is TRBD1 (6 bases). The CDR3 runs 15 residues. V was cut by 3 bases and J by 2 bases, with 13 bases left in between. Germline lookup yields CDR1 SGHAT and CDR2 FQDESV (reference sequence). CDR3 coding DNA: TGTGCCAGCAGCTTCATGGGGGCACTTCAAGAGACCCAGTACTTC. Its protein is CASSFMGALQETQYF.

The rearrangement links TRBV5-1 to TRBJ1-1; maybe TRBD1 (5 bases). The V end was cut by 3 bases, the J end by 4 bases, with 13 bases between. This CDR3 is 14 amino acids long. Germline CDR1 and CDR2: SGHRS and YFSETQ. The CDR3 protein is CASSWGRGGTEAFF. The CDR3 DNA is TGCGCCAGCAGCTGGGGTAGGGGAGGCACTGAAGCTTTCTTT.

The V and J genes are TRBV6-5 and TRBJ1-5, with D perhaps TRBD1 (5 bases). CDR3 length: 15 amino acids. Germline CDR1 is MNHEY and CDR2 is SVGAGI. Trimming removed 0 bases from V and 6 bases from J, with 12 bases in between. The CDR3 reads CASSYSGRAGQPQHF. In DNA, the CDR3 is TGTGCCAGCAGTTACTCAGGCAGGGCCGGTCAGCCCCAGCATTTT.